The sequence of this T cell receptor (beta chain) was determined in a study of blood T cell repertoires in COVID-19. Study details: COVID-19 samples collected from the United States, Italy and Spain covered acute and convalescent phases.

The sample holds a few counts of this clone. Original methodology: Reference gene primer amplification gave nucleated cell count estimates. Libraries were prepared by immunoSEQ multiplex PCR; TCRdb keeps only in-frame clonotypes and omits some of them. V and J calls and clone size are those listed in that table; D and trimming were worked out from the DNA. The data show hundreds of thousands of clones, with 70% to 90% seen just once and 1.5% to 2% held by the top ten. The cohort comprised adults aged roughly 18 to 90 years residing in 20 to 30 US areas. CDR1 and CDR2 (germline): MNHEY, SVGEGT. This CDR3 is built from 14 residues. V lost 2 bases to trimming and J lost 6 bases, with 11 bases between them.

The rearrangement joins TRBV6-2 or TRBV6-3 to TRBJ1-5; a weak D match, TRBD1 (5 bases). The sequence was obtained from a woman in her forties or fifties who had recovered from COVID-19. Material for sequencing was PBMCs or T cells enriched from blood (not recorded which). The CDR3 nucleotides are TGTGCCAGCAGTTACCGGGGCGGGGGTCAGCCCCAGCATTTT. It codes for CASSYRGGGQPQHF.